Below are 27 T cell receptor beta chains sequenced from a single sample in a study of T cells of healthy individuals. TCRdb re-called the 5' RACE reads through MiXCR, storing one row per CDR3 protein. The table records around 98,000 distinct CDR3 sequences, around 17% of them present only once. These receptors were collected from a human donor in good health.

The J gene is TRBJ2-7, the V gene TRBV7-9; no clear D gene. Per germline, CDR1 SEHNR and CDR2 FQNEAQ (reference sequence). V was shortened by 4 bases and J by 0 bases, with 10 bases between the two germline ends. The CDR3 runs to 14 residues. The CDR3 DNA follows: TGTGCCAGCAGCTCTTCGGCAGACTCCTACGAGCAGTACTTC. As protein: CASSSSADSYEQYF.

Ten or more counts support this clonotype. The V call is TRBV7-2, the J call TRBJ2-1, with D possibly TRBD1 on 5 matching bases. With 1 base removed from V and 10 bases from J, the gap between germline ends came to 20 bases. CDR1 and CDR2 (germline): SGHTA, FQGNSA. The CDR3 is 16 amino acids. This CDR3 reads CASSLDLVTASEEQFF. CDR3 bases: TGTGCCAGCAGCTTAGATTTGGTGACAGCCTCAGAGGAGCAGTTCTTC. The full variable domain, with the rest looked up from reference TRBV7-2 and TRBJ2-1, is GAGVSQSPSNKVTEKGKDVELRCDPISGHTALYWYRQSLGQGLEFLIYFQGNSAPDKSGLPSDRFSAERTGGSVSTLTIQRTQQEDSAVYLCASSLDLVTASEEQFFGPGTRLTVL.

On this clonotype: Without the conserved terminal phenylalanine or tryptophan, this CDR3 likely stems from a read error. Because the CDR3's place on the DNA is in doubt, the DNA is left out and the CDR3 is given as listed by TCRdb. The CDR3 loop reads CASSLEREGLTHL. This sequence joins TRBV7-2 and TRBJ2-7; the D call TRBD2 from the table was never checked on the DNA. Germline V CDR1 and CDR2: SGHTA, FQGNSA. The CDR3 totals 13 residues, both ends included.

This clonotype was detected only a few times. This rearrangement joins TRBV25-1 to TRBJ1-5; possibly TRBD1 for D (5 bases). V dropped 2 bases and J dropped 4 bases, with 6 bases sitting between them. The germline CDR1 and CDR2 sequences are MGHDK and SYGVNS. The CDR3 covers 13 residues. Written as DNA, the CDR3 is TGTGCCAGCAGTGAAGGGGGAAATCAGCCCCAGCATTTT. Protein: CASSEGGNQPQHF.

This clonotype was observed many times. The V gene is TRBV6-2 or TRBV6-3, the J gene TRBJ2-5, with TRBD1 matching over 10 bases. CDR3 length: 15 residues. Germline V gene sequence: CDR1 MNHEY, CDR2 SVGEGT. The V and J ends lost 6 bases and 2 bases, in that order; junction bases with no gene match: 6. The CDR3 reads CASRKWTGGQETQYF. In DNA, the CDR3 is TGTGCCAGCAGGAAATGGACAGGGGGTCAAGAGACCCAGTACTTC.

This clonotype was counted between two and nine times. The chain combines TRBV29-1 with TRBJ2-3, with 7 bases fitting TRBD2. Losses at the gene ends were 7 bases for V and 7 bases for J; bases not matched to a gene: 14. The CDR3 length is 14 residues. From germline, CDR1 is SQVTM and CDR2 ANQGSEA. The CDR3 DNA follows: TGCAGCGCCCCTGGAAGCGGGGTGTTACATACGCAGTATTTT. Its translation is CSAPGSGVLHTQYF.

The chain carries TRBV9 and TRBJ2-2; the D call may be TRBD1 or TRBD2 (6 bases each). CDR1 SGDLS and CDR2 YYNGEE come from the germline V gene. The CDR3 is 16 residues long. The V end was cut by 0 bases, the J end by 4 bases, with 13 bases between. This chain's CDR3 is CASSVGGGPATGELFF. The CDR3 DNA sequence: TGTGCCAGCAGCGTAGGAGGGGGGCCGGCCACCGGGGAGCTGTTTTTT.

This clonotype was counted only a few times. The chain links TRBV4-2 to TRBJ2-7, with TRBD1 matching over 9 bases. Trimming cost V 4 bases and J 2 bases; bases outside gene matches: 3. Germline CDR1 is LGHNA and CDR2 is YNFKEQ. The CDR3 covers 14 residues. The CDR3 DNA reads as TGTGCCAGCAGCCGAGGGACAGGGACCTACGAGCAGTACTTC. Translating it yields CASSRGTGTYEQYF.

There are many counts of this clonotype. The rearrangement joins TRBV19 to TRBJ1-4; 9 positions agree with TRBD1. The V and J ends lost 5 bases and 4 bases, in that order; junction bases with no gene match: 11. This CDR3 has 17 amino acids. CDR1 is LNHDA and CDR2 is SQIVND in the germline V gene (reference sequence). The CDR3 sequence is CASSPPTGGNGNEKLFF. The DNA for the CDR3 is TGTGCCAGTAGTCCCCCGACAGGGGGTAACGGTAATGAAAAACTGTTTTTT.

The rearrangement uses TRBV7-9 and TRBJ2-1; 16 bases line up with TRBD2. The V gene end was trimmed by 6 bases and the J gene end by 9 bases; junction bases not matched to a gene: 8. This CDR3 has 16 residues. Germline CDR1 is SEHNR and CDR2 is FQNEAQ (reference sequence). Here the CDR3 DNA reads TGTGCCAGCAGGCCGGGACTAGCGGGAGGGCCAGGTGAGCAGTTCTTC. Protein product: CASRPGLAGGPGEQFF.

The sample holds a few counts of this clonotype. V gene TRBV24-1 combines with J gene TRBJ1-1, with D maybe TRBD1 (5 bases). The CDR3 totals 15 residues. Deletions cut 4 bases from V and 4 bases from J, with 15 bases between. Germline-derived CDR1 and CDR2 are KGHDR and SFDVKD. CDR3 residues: CATSDPRTGGTEAFF. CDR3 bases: TGTGCCACCAGTGACCCAAGGACGGGGGGCACTGAAGCTTTCTTT.

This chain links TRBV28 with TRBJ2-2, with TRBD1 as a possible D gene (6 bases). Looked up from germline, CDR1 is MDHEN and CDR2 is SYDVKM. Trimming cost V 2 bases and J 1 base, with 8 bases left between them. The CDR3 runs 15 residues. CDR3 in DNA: TGTGCCAGCAGTTTAACAGGGTTGAACACCGGGGAGCTGTTTTTT. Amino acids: CASSLTGLNTGELFF.

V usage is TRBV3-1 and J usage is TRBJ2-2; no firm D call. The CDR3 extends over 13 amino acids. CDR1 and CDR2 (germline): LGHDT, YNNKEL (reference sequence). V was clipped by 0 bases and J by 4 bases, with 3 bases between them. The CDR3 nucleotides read TGTGCCAGCAGCCAAGACGCCACCGGGGAGCTGTTTTTT. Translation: CASSQDATGELFF.

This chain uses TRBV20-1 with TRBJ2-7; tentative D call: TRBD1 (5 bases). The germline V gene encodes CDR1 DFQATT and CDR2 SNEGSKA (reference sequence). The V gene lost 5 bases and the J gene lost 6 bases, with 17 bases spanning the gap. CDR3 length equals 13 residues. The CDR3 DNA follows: TGCAGTGCTTACTTCAGGGATCGGGCCGAGCAGTACTTC. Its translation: CSAYFRDRAEQYF.

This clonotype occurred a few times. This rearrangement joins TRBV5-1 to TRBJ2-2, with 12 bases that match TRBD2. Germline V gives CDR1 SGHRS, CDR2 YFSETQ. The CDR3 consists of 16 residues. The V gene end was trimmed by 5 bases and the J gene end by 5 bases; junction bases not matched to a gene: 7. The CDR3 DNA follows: TGCGCCAGCAGGCGGACTAGCGGGGCATGGACCGGGGAGCTGTTTTTT. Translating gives CASRRTSGAWTGELFF.

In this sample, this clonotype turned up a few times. The CDR3 DNA reads TGTGCCAGCCGGACACCCAGAGCCTACGAGCAGTACTTC. Translation gives CASRTPRAYEQYF. The chain links TRBV28 to TRBJ2-7, with D maybe TRBD1 (5 bases). With 8 bases removed from V and 2 bases from J, the gap between germline ends came to 13 bases. The CDR3 length is 13 residues. Germline lookup yields CDR1 MDHEN and CDR2 SYDVKM.

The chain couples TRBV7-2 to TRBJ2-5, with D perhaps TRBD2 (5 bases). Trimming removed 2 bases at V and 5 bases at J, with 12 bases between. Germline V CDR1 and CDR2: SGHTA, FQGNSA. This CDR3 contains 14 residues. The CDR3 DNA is TGTGCCAGCAGCTTACAAGGGAGTGGGGAGACCCAGTACTTC. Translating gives CASSLQGSGETQYF.

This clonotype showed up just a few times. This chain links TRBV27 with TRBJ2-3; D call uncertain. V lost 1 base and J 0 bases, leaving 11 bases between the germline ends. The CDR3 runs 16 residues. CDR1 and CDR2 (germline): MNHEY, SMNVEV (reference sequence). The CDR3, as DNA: TGTGCCAGCAGTTTATACGTACAGCGAAGCACAGATACGCAGTATTTT. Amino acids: CASSLYVQRSTDTQYF.

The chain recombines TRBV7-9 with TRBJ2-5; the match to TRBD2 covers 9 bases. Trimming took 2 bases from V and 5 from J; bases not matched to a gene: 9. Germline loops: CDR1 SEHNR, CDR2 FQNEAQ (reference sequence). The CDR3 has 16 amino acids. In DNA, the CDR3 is TGTGCCAGCAGCTTAAGAACGCTAGCGGGATCGGAGACCCAGTACTTC. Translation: CASSLRTLAGSETQYF.

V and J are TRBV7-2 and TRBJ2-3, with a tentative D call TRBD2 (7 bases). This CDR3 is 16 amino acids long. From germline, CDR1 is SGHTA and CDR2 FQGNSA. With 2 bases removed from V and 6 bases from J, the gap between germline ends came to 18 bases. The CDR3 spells CASSLRGLADVDTQYF. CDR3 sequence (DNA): TGTGCCAGCAGCTTACGGGGGCTAGCGGATGTGGATACGCAGTATTTT.

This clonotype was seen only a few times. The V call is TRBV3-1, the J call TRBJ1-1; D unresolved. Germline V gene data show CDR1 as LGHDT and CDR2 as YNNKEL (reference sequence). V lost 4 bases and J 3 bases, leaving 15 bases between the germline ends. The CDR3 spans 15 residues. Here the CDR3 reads CASSRRGGIDTEAFF. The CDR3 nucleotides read TGTGCCAGCAGCCGGCGTGGAGGGATAGACACTGAAGCTTTCTTT.

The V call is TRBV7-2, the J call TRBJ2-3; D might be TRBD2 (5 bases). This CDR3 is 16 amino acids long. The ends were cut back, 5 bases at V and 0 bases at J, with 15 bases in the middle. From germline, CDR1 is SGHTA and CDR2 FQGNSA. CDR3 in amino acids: CASSPRTLVSTDTQYF. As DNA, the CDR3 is TGTGCCAGCAGCCCCCGGACTCTCGTAAGCACAGATACGCAGTATTTT.

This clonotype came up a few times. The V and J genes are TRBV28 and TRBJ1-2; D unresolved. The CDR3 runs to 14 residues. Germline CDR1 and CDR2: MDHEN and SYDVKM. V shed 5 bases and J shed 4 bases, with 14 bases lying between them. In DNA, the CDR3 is TGTGCCAGCAGTGCTCCGGACCGAGTCTATGGCTACACCTTC. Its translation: CASSAPDRVYGYTF.

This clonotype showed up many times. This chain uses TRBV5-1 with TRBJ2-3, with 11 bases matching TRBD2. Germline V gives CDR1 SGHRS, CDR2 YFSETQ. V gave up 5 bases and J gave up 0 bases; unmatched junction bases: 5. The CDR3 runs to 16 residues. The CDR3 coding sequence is TGCGCCAGCAGACCCACTAGCGGGAGAAGCACAGATACGCAGTATTTT. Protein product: CASRPTSGRSTDTQYF.

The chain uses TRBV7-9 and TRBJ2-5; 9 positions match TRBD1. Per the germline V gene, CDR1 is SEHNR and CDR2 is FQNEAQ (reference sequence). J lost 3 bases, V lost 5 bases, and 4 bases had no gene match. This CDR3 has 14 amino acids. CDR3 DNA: TGTGCCAGCAGCCCCCGGACAGGGGAAGAGACCCAGTACTTC. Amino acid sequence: CASSPRTGEETQYF.

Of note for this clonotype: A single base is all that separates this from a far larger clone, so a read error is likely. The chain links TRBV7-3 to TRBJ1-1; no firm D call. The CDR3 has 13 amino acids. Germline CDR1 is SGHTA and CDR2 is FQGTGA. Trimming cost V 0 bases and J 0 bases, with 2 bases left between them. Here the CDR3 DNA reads TGTGCCAGCAGCTTAACGCTGAACACTGAAGCTTTCTTT. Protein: CASSLTLNTEAFF.

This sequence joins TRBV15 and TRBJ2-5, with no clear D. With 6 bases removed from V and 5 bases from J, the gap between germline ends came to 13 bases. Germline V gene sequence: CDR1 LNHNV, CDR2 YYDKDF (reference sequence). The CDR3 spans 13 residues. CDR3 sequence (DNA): TGTGCCACCAGTCTGATCACTCGGGAGACCCAGTACTTC. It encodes CATSLITRETQYF.